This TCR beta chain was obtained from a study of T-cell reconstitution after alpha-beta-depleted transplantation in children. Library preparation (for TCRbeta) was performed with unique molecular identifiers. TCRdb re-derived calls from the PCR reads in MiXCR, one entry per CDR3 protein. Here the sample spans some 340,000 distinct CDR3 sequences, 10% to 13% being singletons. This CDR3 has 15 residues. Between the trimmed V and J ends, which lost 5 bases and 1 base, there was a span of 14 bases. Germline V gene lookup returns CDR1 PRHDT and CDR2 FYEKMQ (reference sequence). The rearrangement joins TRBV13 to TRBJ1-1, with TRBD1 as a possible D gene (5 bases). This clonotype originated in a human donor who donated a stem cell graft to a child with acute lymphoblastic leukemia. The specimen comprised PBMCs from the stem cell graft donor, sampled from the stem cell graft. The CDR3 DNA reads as TGTGCCAGCAGCCCGCTGGCAGGACAGAACACTGAAGCTTTCTTT. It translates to CASSPLAGQNTEAFF.